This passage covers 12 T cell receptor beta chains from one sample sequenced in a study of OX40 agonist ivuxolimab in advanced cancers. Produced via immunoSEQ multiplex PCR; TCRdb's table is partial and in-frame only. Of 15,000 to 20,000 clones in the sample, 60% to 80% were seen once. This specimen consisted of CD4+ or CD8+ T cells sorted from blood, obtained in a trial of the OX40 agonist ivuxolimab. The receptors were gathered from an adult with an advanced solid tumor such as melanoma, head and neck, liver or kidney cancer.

The DNA for the CDR3 is TGTGCCAGCAGTCGCCGGGACACCAACACAGATACGCAGTATTTT. Amino acid sequence: CASSRRDTNTDTQYF. The genes are TRBV6-9 and TRBJ2-3; the D gene is possibly TRBD1 (6 bases). Trimming left V 5 bases short and J 2 bases short, with 14 bases between. The CDR3 has 15 residues. Germline CDR1 reads MNHGY; CDR2 reads SVAAGI.

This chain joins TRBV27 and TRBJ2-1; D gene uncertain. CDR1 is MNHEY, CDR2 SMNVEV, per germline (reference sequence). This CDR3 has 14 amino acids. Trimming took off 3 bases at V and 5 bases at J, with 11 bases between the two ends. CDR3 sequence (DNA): TGTGCCAGCAGTTTTGGTAGCAACCACAATGAGCAGTTCTTC. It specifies CASSFGSNHNEQFF.

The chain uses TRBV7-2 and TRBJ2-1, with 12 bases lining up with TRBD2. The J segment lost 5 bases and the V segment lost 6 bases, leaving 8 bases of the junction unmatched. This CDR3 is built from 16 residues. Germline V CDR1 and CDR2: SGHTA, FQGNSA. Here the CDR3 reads CASSPRTSGKNNEQFF. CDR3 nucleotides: TGTGCCAGCAGTCCTCGGACTAGCGGGAAAAACAATGAGCAGTTCTTC.

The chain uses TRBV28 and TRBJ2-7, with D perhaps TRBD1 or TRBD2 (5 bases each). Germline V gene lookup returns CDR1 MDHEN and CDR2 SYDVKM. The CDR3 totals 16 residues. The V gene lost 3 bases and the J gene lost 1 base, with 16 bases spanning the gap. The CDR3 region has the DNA TGTGCCAGCAGTTTCCCACGAATTGGGGGTTCCTACGAGCAGTACTTC. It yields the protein CASSFPRIGGSYEQYF. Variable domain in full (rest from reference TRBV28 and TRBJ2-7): DVKVTQSSRYLVKRTGEKVFLECVQDMDHENMFWYRQDPGLGLRLIYFSYDVKMKEKGDIPEGYSVSREKKERFSLILESASTNQTSMYLCASSFPRIGGSYEQYFGPGTRLTVT.

CDR3 bases: TGTGCCAGCAGTTTAAGCAGGGGAGGATACGAGCAGTACTTC. Residues: CASSLSRGGYEQYF. The chain links TRBV11-2 to TRBJ2-7; possibly TRBD1 or TRBD2 for D (6 bases each). CDR1 and CDR2 (germline): SGHAT, FQNNGV. This CDR3 comprises 14 residues. Trimming removed 6 bases from V and 4 bases from J, with 16 bases in between.

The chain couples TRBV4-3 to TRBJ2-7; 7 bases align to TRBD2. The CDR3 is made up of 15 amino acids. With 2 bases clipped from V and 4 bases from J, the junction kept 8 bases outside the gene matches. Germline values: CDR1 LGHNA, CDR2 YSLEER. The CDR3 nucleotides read TGCGCCAGCAGCCAAACCTCTGGGGAGGGGTACGAGCAGTACTTC. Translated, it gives CASSQTSGEGYEQYF.

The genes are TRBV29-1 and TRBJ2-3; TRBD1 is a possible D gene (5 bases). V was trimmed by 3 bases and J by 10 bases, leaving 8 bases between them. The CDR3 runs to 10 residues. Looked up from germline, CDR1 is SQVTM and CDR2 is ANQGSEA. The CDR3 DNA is TGCAGCGTTGATACAGGACCGCAGTATTTT. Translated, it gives CSVDTGPQYF.

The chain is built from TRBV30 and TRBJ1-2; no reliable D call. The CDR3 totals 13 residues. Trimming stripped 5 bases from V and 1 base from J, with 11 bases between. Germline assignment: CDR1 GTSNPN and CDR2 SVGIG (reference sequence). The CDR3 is CAWSPTDNYGYTF. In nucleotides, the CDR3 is TGTGCCTGGTCCCCCACAGATAACTATGGCTACACCTTC.

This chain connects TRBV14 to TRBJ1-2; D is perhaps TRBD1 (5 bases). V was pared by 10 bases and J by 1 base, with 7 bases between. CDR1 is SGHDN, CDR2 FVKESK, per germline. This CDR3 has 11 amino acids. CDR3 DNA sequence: TGTGCCACACAGGTTAACTATGGCTACACCTTC. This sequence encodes CATQVNYGYTF. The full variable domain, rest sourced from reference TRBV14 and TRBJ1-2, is EAGVTQFPSHSVIEKGQTVTLRCDPISGHDNLYWYRRVMGKEIKFLLHFVKESKQDESGMPNNRFLAERTGGTYSTLKVQPAELEDSGVYFCATQVNYGYTFGSGTRLTVV.

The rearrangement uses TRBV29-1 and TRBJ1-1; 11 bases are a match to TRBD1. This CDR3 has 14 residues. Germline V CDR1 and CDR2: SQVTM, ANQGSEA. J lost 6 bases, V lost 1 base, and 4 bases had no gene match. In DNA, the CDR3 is TGCAGCGTTGAAGCGGGACAGGGGGACCCTGAAGCTTTCTTT. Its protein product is CSVEAGQGDPEAFF.

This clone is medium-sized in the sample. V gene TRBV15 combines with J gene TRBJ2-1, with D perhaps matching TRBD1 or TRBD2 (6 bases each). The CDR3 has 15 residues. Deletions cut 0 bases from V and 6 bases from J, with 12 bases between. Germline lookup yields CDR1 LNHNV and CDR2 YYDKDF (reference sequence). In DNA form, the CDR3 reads TGTGCCACCAGCAGAGACAGGGGAGGAACCAATGAGCAGTTCTTC. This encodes CATSRDRGGTNEQFF.

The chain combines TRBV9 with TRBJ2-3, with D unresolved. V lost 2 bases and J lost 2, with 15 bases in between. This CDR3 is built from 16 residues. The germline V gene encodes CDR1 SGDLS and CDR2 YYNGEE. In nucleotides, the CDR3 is TGTGCCAGCAGCGTCAGTCTGGGATCTTACACAGATACGCAGTATTTT. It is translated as CASSVSLGSYTDTQYF. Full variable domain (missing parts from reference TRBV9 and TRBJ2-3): DSGVTQTPKHLITATGQRVTLRCSPRSGDLSVYWYQQSLDQGLQFLIQYYNGEERAKGNILERFSAQQFPDLHSELNLSSLELGDSALYFCASSVSLGSYTDTQYFGPGTRLTVL.